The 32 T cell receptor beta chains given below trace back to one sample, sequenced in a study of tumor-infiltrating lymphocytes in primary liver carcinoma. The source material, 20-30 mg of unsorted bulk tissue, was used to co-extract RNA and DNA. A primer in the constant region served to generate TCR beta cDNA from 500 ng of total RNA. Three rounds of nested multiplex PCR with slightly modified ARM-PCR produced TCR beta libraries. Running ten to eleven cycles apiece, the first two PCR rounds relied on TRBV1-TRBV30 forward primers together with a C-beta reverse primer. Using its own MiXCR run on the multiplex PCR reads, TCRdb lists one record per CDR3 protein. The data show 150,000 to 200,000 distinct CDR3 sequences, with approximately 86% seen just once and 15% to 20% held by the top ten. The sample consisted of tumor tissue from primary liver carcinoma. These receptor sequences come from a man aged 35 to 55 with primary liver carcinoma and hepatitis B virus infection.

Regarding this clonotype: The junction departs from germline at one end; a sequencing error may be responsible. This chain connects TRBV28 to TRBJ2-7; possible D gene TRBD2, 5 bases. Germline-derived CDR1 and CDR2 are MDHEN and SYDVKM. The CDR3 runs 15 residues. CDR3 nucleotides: TGTGCCAGCAGTTTCGGGGTCTATACAATAGCCGAGCGGTACTTC. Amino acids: CASSFGVYTIAERYF.

CDR3 nucleotides: TGTGCCAGCAGTTTACCGAGGCAGACCCAGTACTTC. This sequence encodes CASSLPRQTQYF. The V and J genes are TRBV7-8 and TRBJ2-5, with D hard to call. The V end lost 6 bases, the J end lost 6 bases, and 11 bases lay between the germline ends. In germline, CDR1 is SGHVS, CDR2 FQNEAQ. CDR3 length: 12 residues. The variable domain in full, with the rest retrieved from reference TRBV7-8 and TRBJ2-5, is GAGVSQSPRYKVAKRGQDVALRCDPISGHVSLFWYQQALGQGPEFLTYFQNEAQLDKSGLPSDRFFAERPEGSVSTLKIQRTQQEDSAVYLCASSLPRQTQYFGPGTRLLVL.

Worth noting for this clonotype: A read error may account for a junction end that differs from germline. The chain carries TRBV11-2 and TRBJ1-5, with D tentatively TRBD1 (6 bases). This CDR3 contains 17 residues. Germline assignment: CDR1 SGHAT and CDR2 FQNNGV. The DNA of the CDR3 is TGTGTTAGCAGCTTAGTAGGGGTAACAGGGAGCAAACAGCCCCAGCATTTT. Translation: CVSSLVGVTGSKQPQHF. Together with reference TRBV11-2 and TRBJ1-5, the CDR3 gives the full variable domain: EAGVAQSPRYKIIEKRQSVAFWCNPISGHATLYWYQQILGQGPKLLIQFQNNGVVDDSQLPKDRFSAERLKGVDSTLKIQPAKLEDSAVYLCVSSLVGVTGSKQPQHFGDGTRLSIL.

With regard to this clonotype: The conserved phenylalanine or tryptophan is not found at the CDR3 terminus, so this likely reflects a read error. The CDR3 reads CASSRSTGGTGNTIYS. CDR3 nucleotide sequence: TGTGCCAGCAGCAGATCAACAGGGGGCACTGGAAACACCATATATTCT. The chain couples TRBV6-6 to TRBJ1-3, with TRBD1 matching 9 bases. Germline CDR1 MNHNY, CDR2 SVGAGI (reference sequence). With 6 bases clipped from V and 2 bases from J, the junction kept 8 bases outside the gene matches. The CDR3 runs 16 residues.

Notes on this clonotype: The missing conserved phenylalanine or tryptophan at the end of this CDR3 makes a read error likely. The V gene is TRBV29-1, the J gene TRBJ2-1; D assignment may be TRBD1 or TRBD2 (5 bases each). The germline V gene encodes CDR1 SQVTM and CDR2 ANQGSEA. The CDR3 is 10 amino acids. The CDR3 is CNVLREEQFS. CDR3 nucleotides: TGCAACGTTCTCAGGGAGGAGCAGTTCTCC.

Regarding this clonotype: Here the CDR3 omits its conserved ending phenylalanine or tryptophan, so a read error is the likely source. The CDR3 bases are TGTGCCAGCAGTGAATCAGGCGGGGGGCGTGAAAAACTGTTTTAT. Amino acid sequence: CASSESGGGREKLFY. This chain connects TRBV25-1 to TRBJ1-4; a weak D match, TRBD1 (6 bases). This CDR3 has 15 amino acids. Germline V gives CDR1 MGHDK, CDR2 SYGVNS. Deletions cut 1 base from V and 7 bases from J, with 13 bases between.

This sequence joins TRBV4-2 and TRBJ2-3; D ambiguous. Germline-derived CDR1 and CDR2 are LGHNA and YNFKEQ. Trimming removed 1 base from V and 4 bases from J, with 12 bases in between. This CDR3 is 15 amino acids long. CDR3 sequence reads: CASSQGHGAADTQYF. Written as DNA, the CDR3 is TGTGCCAGCAGCCAAGGACATGGTGCAGCAGATACGCAGTATTTT.

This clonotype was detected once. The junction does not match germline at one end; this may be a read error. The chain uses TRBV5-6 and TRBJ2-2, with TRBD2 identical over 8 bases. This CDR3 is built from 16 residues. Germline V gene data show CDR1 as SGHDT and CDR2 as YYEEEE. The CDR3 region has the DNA TGCCTGCATCTATGGGGACTAGTGCGGACAACCGGGGAGCTGTTTTTT. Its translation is CLHLWGLVRTTGELFF.

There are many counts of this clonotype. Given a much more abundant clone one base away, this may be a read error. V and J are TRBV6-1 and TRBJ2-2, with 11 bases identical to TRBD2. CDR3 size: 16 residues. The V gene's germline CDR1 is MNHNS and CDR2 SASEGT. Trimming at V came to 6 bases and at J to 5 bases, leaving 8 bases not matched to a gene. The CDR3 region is CASRYTSGRRTGELFF. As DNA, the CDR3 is TGTGCCAGCAGATATACTAGCGGGAGACGGACCGGGGAGCTGTTTTTT.

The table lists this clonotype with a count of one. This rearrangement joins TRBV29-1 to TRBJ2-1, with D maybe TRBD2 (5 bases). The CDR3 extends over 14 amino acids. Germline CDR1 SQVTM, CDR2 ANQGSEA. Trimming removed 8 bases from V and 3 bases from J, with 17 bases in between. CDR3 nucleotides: TGCAGCTTCGATGTCGCGGGCCTCTACAATGAGCAGTTCTTC. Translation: CSFDVAGLYNEQFF.

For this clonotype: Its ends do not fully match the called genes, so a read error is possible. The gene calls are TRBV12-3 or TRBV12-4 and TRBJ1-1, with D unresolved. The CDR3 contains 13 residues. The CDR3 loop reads CVSRIRINTEALF. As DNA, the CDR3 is TGTGTCAGCAGGATTCGAATTAACACTGAAGCTCTCTTT.

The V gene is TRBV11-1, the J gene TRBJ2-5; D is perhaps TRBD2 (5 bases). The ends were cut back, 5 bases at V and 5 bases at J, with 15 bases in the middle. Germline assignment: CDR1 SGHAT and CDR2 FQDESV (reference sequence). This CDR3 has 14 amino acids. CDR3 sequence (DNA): TGTGCCAGCAGCCGCGGGCGGGTTAAGGAGACCCAGTACTTC. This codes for CASSRGRVKETQYF.

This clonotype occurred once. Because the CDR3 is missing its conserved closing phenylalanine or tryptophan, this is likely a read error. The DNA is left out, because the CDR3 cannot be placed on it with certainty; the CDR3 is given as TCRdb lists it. CDR3 loop: CASRQDPYSEYNEQML. The chain couples TRBV4-3 to TRBJ2-1. In germline, CDR1 is LGHNA, CDR2 YSLEER. The CDR3 is 16 residues long, counting both termini.

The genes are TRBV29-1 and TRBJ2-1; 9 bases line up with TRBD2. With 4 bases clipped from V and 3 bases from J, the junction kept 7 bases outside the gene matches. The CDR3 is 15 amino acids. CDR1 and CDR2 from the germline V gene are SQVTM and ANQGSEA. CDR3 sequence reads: CSVGLAAVFYNEQFF. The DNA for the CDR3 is TGCAGCGTTGGACTAGCGGCTGTGTTCTACAATGAGCAGTTCTTC.

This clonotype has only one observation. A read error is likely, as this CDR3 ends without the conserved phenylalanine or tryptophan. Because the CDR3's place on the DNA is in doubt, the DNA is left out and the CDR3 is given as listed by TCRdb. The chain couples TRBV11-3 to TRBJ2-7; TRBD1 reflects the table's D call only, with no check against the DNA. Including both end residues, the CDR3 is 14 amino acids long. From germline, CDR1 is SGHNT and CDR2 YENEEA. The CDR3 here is CATGQGVTSYEQYL.

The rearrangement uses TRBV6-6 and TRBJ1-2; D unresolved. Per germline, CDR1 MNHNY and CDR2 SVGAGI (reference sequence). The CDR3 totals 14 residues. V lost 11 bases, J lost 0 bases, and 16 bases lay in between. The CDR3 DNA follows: TGTGCCTCCAATGCGGAGGCAGCTAACTATGGCTACACCTTC. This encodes CASNAEAANYGYTF.

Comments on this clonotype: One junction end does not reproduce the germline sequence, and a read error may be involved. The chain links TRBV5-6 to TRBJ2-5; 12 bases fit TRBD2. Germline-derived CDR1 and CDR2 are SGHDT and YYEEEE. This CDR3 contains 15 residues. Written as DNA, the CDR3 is TGTGCCAGTAGCTTGCTAGCGGGAGGGCGCGAGGCCCAGTACTTC. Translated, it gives CASSLLAGGREAQYF.

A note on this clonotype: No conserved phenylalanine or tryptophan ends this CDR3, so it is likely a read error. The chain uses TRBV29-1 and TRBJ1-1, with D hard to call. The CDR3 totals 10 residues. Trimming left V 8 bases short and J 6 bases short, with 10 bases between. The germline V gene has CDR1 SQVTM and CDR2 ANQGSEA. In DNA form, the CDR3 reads TGCAGCATACTTGACGCTGAAGCTTTCGTT. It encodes CSILDAEAFV.

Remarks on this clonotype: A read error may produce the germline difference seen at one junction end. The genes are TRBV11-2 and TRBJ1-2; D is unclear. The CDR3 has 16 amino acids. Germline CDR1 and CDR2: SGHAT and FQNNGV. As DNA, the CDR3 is TGTGCCAGCAGCATAGAGGGAGGGCGGGAGATCCTGCGCTACACCTTC. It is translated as CASSIEGGREILRYTF.

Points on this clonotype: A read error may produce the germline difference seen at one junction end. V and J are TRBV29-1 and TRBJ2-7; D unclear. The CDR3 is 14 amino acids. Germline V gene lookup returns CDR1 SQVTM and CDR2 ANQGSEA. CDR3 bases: TGCAGCGTCACCCCGACACTCTTAGGCTACAAGCAGTACTTC. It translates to CSVTPTLLGYKQYF.

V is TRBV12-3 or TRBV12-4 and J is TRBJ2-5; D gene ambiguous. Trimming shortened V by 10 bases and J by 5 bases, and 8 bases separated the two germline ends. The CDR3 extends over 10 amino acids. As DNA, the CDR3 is TGTGCCAACAACGGGGAGACCCAGTACTTC. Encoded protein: CANNGETQYF.

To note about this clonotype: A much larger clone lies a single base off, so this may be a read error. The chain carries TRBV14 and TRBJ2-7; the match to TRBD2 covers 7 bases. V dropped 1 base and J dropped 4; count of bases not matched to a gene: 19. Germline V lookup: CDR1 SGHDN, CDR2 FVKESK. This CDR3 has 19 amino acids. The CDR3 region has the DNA TGTGCCAGCAGCCAAGGGCGGACTAGGAGTCAATCATACTCTTACGAGCAGTACTTC. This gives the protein CASSQGRTRSQSYSYEQYF.

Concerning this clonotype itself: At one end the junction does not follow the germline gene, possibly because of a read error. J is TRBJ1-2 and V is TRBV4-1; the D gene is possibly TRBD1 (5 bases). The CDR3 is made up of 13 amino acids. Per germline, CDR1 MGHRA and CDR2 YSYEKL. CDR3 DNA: TGCGCCAGCAGCCAAGAGTGGGACTATAGCTATACCTTC. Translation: CASSQEWDYSYTF.

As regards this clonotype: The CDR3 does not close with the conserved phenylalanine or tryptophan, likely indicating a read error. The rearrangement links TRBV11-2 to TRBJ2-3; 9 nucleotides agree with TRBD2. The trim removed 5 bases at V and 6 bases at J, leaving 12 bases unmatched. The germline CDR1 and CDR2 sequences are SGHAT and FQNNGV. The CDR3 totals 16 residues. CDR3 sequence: CASSPPGLAGVDTQYI. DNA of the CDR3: TGTGCCAGCAGCCCCCCGGGATTAGCGGGAGTGGATACGCAGTATATT.

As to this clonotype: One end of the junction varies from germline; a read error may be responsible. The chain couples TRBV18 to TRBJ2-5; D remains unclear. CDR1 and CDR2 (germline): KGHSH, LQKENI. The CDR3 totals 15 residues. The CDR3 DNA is TGTGCCAGTTCACTGCAACTCGCCTCGTGGGAGACCCAGTACTTC. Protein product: CASSLQLASWETQYF.

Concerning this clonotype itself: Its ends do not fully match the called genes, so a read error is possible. This chain's CDR3 is CASSRTPVSHLHF. The CDR3 DNA sequence: TGTGCCAGCAGCCGGACGCCGGTTTCACACCTCCACTTT. The V and J genes are TRBV11-1 and TRBJ1-6; D ambiguous. The CDR3 extends over 13 amino acids. CDR1 is SGHAT, CDR2 FQDESV, per germline (reference sequence).

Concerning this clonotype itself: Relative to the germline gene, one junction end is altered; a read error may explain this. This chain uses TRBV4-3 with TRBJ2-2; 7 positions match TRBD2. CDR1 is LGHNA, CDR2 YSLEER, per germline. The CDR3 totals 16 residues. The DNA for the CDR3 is TGTGCCAGCAGCCAAGGTCCCGCGGGAGAGACCAGGGAGCTGTTTTTT. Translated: CASSQGPAGETRELFF.

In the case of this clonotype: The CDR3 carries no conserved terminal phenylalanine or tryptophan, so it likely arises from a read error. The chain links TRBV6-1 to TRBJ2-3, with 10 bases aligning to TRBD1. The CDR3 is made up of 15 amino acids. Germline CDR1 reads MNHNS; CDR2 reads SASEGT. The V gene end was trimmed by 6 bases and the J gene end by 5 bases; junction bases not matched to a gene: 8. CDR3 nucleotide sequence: TGTGCCAGCAGAGATGACAGGGGGCCGGGAGATACGCAGTATTTA. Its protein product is CASRDDRGPGDTQYL.

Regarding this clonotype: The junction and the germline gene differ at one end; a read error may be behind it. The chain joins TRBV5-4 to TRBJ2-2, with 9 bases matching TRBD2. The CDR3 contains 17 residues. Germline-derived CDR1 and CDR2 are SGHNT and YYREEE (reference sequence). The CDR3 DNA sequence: TGTGACAGCAGCTTGCGGCTAGCGGGAAAGAACATCGGGGAGCTGTTCTTT. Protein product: CDSSLRLAGKNIGELFF.

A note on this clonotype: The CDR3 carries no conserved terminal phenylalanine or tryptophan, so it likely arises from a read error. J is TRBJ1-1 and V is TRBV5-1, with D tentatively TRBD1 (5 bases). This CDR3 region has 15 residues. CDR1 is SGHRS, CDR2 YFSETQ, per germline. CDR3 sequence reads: CASNLAGGARTEAFL. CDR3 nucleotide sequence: TGCGCCAGCAACTTGGCCGGAGGGGCAAGGACTGAAGCTTTCTTA.

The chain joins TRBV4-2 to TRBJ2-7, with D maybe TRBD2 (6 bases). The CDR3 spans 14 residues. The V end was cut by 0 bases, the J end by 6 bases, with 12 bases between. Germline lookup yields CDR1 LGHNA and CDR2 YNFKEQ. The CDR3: CASSQDGSRIEQYF. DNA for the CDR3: TGTGCCAGCAGCCAAGACGGGAGTCGCATCGAGCAGTACTTC.

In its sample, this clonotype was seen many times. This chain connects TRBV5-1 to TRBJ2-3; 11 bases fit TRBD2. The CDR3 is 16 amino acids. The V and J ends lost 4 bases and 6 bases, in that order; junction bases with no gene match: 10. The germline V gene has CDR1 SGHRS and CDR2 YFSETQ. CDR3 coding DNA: TGCGCCAGCAGCCCGGGACTAGCGGCCCCCGCGGATACGCAGTATTTT. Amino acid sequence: CASSPGLAAPADTQYF.